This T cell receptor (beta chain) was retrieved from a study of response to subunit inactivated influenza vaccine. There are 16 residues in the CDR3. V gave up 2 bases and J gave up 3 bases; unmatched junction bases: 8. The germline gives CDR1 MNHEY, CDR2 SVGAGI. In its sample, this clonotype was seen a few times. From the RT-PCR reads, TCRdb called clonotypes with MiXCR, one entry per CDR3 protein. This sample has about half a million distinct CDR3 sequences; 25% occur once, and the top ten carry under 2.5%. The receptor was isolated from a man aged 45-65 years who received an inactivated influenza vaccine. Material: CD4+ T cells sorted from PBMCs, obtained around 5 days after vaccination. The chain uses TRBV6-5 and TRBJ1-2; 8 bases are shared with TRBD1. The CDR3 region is CASSYARGRLYYGYTF. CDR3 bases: TGTGCCAGCAGTTACGCCAGGGGGCGGCTCTACTATGGCTACACCTTC.